Below, 27 T cell receptor beta chains from the same sample are listed, as sequenced in a study of blood T cell repertoires in COVID-19. TCRdb keeps only in-frame clones here, not all; method: immunoSEQ multiplex PCR. Of about 52,000 clones in the sample, about 90% were seen once. Source material: peripheral blood. These receptors all come from a human donor with active COVID-19. The donor label of this sample is uncertain.

The chain couples TRBV6-2 or TRBV6-3 to TRBJ1-1; 7 bases are shared with TRBD1. This CDR3 region has 14 residues. Germline V gene lookup returns CDR1 MNHEY and CDR2 SVGEGT. J lost 3 bases, V lost 4 bases, and 5 bases had no gene match. This CDR3 reads CASSLQGPYTEAFF. The CDR3 coding sequence is TGTGCCAGCAGTTTACAGGGGCCTTACACTGAAGCTTTCTTT.

The V gene is TRBV28, the J gene TRBJ1-1; 11 nucleotides agree with TRBD1. Trimming took 7 bases from V and 7 from J; bases not matched to a gene: 5. The CDR3 is 13 amino acids. Germline CDR1 is MDHEN and CDR2 is SYDVKM. CDR3 nucleotide sequence: TGTGCCAGCATATACGGGACAGGGGGTGAAGCTTTCTTT. Translated: CASIYGTGGEAFF.

V and J are TRBV6-5 and TRBJ1-5; 7 bases agree with TRBD1. The CDR3 extends over 16 amino acids. From germline, CDR1 is MNHEY and CDR2 SVGAGI. The J segment lost 2 bases and the V segment lost 4 bases, leaving 8 bases of the junction unmatched. CDR3 sequence reads: CASSSARTGRNQPQHF. The CDR3 DNA follows: TGTGCCAGCAGTTCCGCCAGGACAGGCCGCAATCAGCCCCAGCATTTT.

The chain carries TRBV24-1 and TRBJ2-1, with 8 nucleotides matching TRBD2. This CDR3 has 14 amino acids. Germline V gene sequence: CDR1 KGHDR, CDR2 SFDVKD. V lost 7 bases and J lost 0; bases outside the gene matches: 1. The CDR3 DNA sequence: TGTGCCACCAGCGCGGGGGGCTCCTACAATGAGCAGTTCTTC. It encodes CATSAGGSYNEQFF.

V is TRBV7-6 and J is TRBJ1-2, with D possibly matching TRBD1 (5 bases). This CDR3 comprises 16 residues. Germline V gives CDR1 SGHVS, CDR2 FNYEAQ. The ends were cut back, 0 bases at V and 6 bases at J, with 17 bases in the middle. CDR3: CASSLAPEQGGHGYTF. The CDR3 DNA reads as TGTGCCAGCAGCTTAGCGCCAGAGCAGGGCGGTCATGGCTACACCTTC. Looking up the rest from reference TRBV7-6 and TRBJ1-2 gives the full variable domain: GAGVSQSPRYKVTKRGQDVALRCDPISGHVSLYWYRQALGQGPEFLTYFNYEAQQDKSGLPNDRFSAERPEGSISTLTIQRTEQRDSAMYRCASSLAPEQGGHGYTFGSGTRLTVV.

This clone was counted between two and nine times. The chain combines TRBV4-1 with TRBJ2-7; 7 nucleotides align to TRBD1. Looked up from germline, CDR1 is MGHRA and CDR2 is YSYEKL. This CDR3 is built from 17 residues. Trimming removed 0 bases from V and 4 bases from J; junction bases left unmatched: 12. The CDR3 nucleotides are TGCGCCAGCAGCCAAGATTACCTAGCAGGGACAGTTTACGAGCAGTACTTC. Translated, it gives CASSQDYLAGTVYEQYF.

The chain has TRBV7-2 and TRBJ1-1; tentative D call: TRBD1 (6 bases). The CDR3 has 15 amino acids. Trimming pared 1 base from V and 1 base from J, leaving 10 bases between. Germline lookup yields CDR1 SGHTA and CDR2 FQGNSA. The CDR3 reads CASSLDQGRNTEAFF. CDR3 in DNA: TGTGCCAGCAGCTTAGATCAGGGGCGGAACACTGAAGCTTTCTTT.

V is TRBV7-2 and J is TRBJ2-1; TRBD2 matches at 10 bases. The germline V gene encodes CDR1 SGHTA and CDR2 FQGNSA. The length of the CDR3 is 16 residues. Trimming at V came to 6 bases and at J to 9 bases, leaving 14 bases not matched to a gene. In DNA form, the CDR3 reads TGTGCCAGCAGTAAAAAGGGACAAGCGGGGGGGCTTGAGCAGTTCTTC. Amino acids: CASSKKGQAGGLEQFF.

The rearrangement uses TRBV7-6 and TRBJ2-2, with 8 positions matching TRBD2. Trimming took 7 bases from V and 6 from J; bases not matched to a gene: 10. The V gene's germline CDR1 is SGHVS and CDR2 FNYEAQ. The CDR3 runs 15 residues. CDR3: CASTLRGGDPGELFF. The DNA of the CDR3 is TGTGCCAGCACCCTTCGGGGGGGGGATCCCGGGGAGCTGTTTTTT. The full variable domain, rest sourced from reference TRBV7-6 and TRBJ2-2, is GAGVSQSPRYKVTKRGQDVALRCDPISGHVSLYWYRQALGQGPEFLTYFNYEAQQDKSGLPNDRFSAERPEGSISTLTIQRTEQRDSAMYRCASTLRGGDPGELFFGEGSRLTVL.

Remarks on this clone: At one end the junction does not follow the germline gene, possibly because of a read error. CDR3 amino acids: CASSALGGGGGSHNEQFF. CDR3 DNA sequence: TGTGCCAGCAGCGCCCTGGGAGGCGGGGGGGGCTCCCACAATGAGCAGTTCTTC. The chain employs TRBV7-6 and TRBJ2-1; TRBD2 matches 9 bases. Looked up from germline, CDR1 is SGHVS and CDR2 is FNYEAQ. The CDR3 consists of 18 residues.

The V call is TRBV19, the J call TRBJ2-3; perhaps TRBD1 as D (5 bases). This CDR3 region has 15 residues. Trimming cost V 3 bases and J 3 bases, with 13 bases left between them. In germline, CDR1 is LNHDA, CDR2 SQIVND (reference sequence). CDR3 in amino acids: CASSMRQGGTDTQYF. The DNA of the CDR3 is TGTGCCAGTAGTATGAGGCAGGGTGGGACAGATACGCAGTATTTT.

In its sample, this clone was seen a few times. The rearrangement links TRBV7-9 to TRBJ2-2; D possibly corresponds to TRBD1 (6 bases). CDR3 length: 17 residues. The germline CDR1 and CDR2 sequences are SEHNR and FQNEAQ (reference sequence). The germline V and J ends were trimmed by 5 bases and 0 bases, with 16 bases remaining between them. CDR3 nucleotide sequence: TGTGCCAGCAGCCGAATCAACAGGGAAGCGAACACCGGGGAGCTGTTTTTT. Amino acid sequence: CASSRINREANTGELFF.

The chain joins TRBV19 to TRBJ2-1, with 10 bases aligning to TRBD2. In germline, CDR1 is LNHDA, CDR2 SQIVND (reference sequence). With 1 base clipped from V and 9 bases from J, the junction kept 6 bases outside the gene matches. The CDR3 is 15 amino acids. The CDR3 DNA follows: TGTGCCAGTAGTATAGTGGGGACTAGCGTAACTGAGCAGTTCTTC. This gives the protein CASSIVGTSVTEQFF.

This clone occurred a few times. The chain carries TRBV3-1 (or the pseudogene TRBV3-2) and TRBJ1-2; TRBD1 agrees at 8 bases. CDR1 is LGHDT, CDR2 YNNKEL, per germline (reference sequence). J lost 4 bases, V lost 3 bases, and 10 bases had no gene match. The CDR3 runs 16 residues. CDR3 bases: TGTGCCAGCAGCCAGAGGACGGGACAGGCCACCTATGGCTACACCTTC. Residues: CASSQRTGQATYGYTF.

V usage is TRBV7-2 and J usage is TRBJ2-3; D may be TRBD2 (7 bases). Trimming left V 4 bases short and J 3 bases short, with 14 bases between. This CDR3 comprises 15 residues. Germline V gives CDR1 SGHTA, CDR2 FQGNSA. The CDR3 is CASSSRGAATDTQYF. The CDR3 nucleotides are TGTGCCAGCAGCTCACGGGGGGCAGCAACAGATACGCAGTATTTT. The whole variable domain, remainder taken from reference TRBV7-2 and TRBJ2-3, is GAGVSQSPSNKVTEKGKDVELRCDPISGHTALYWYRQSLGQGLEFLIYFQGNSAPDKSGLPSDRFSAERTGGSVSTLTIQRTQQEDSAVYLCASSSRGAATDTQYFGPGTRLTVL.

V gene TRBV6-1 combines with J gene TRBJ1-2; TRBD1 might be the D (5 bases). Germline V CDR1 and CDR2: MNHNS, SASEGT. V was shortened by 2 bases and J by 0 bases, with 7 bases between the two germline ends. This CDR3 is built from 14 residues. This chain's CDR3 is CASSEMTANYGYTF. The DNA of the CDR3 is TGTGCCAGCAGTGAAATGACAGCTAACTATGGCTACACCTTC.

V is TRBV5-6 and J is TRBJ2-5; 11 nucleotides match TRBD1. The CDR3 totals 16 residues. CDR1 and CDR2 from the germline V gene are SGHDT and YYEEEE. V lost 0 bases to trimming and J lost 5 bases; unmatched junction nucleotides: 6. Here the CDR3 reads CASSLGWTGGQETQYF. The CDR3 coding sequence is TGTGCCAGCAGCTTGGGTTGGACAGGGGGCCAGGAGACCCAGTACTTC.

This chain joins TRBV7-9 and TRBJ1-4, with 8 nucleotides matching TRBD1. CDR1 is SEHNR and CDR2 is FQNEAQ in the germline V gene (reference sequence). This CDR3 spans 16 amino acids. The J segment lost 5 bases and the V segment lost 1 base, leaving 6 bases of the junction unmatched. This CDR3 reads CASSLGGTGSNEKLFF. The CDR3 DNA follows: TGTGCCAGCAGCTTAGGAGGGACAGGCTCCAATGAAAAACTGTTTTTT. Based on the CDR3 plus reference TRBV7-9 and TRBJ1-4, the full variable domain is DTGVSQNPRHKITKRGQNVTFRCDPISEHNRLYWYRQTLGQGPEFLTYFQNEAQLEKSRLLSDRFSAERPKGSFSTLEIQRTEQGDSAMYLCASSLGGTGSNEKLFFGSGTQLSVL.

This chain connects TRBV5-6 to TRBJ2-2; D is unclear. The CDR3 has 15 residues. V lost 4 bases and J lost 1, with 11 bases in between. The germline V gene encodes CDR1 SGHDT and CDR2 YYEEEE. CDR3: CASSLLERNTGELFF. The CDR3 DNA is TGTGCCAGCAGCCTCTTGGAGCGGAACACCGGGGAGCTGTTTTTT. Based on the CDR3 plus reference TRBV5-6 and TRBJ2-2, the full variable domain is DAGVTQSPTHLIKTRGQQVTLRCSPKSGHDTVSWYQQALGQGPQFIFQYYEEEERQRGNFPDRFSGHQFPNYSSELNVNALLLGDSALYLCASSLLERNTGELFFGEGSRLTVL.

The genes are TRBV6-5 and TRBJ2-7; 10 nucleotides agree with TRBD2. V lost 5 bases to trimming and J lost 4 bases; unmatched junction nucleotides: 8. The CDR3 consists of 15 residues. Per germline, CDR1 MNHEY and CDR2 SVGAGI. The CDR3 spells CASSTAGGRMYEQYF. CDR3 DNA sequence: TGTGCCAGCAGTACAGCGGGGGGGAGGATGTACGAGCAGTACTTC.

The J gene is TRBJ1-6, the V gene TRBV6-4; 7 positions match TRBD1. Looked up from germline, CDR1 is MRHNA and CDR2 is SNTAGT. J lost 7 bases, V lost 5 bases, and 8 bases had no gene match. The CDR3 covers 15 residues. CDR3 amino acids: CASSNRGNGNSPLHF. CDR3 coding DNA: TGTGCCAGCAGTAACAGGGGAAACGGGAATTCACCCCTCCACTTT.

This rearrangement joins TRBV10-3 to TRBJ1-1, with a possible D match to TRBD1 (6 bases). V was pared by 4 bases and J by 5 bases, with 14 bases between. This CDR3 is built from 14 residues. The V gene's germline CDR1 is ENHRY and CDR2 SYGVKD. CDR3 bases: TGTGCCATCAGTGTAGATCAGGGGCGGACTGAAGCTTTCTTT. Translated: CAISVDQGRTEAFF.

The V gene is TRBV24-1, the J gene TRBJ2-1, with 7 bases lining up with TRBD1. Losses at the gene ends were 0 bases for V and 8 bases for J; bases not matched to a gene: 9. This CDR3 comprises 16 residues. From germline, CDR1 is KGHDR and CDR2 SFDVKD. DNA of the CDR3: TGTGCCACCAGTGATTTGCCAGAGACAGGGATTGATGAGCAGTTCTTC. This translates into CATSDLPETGIDEQFF.

CDR3 in amino acids: CASSANRSFSTDTQYF. CDR3 bases: TGTGCCAGCTCAGCGAACAGGTCCTTTAGCACAGATACGCAGTATTTT. The rearrangement joins TRBV18 to TRBJ2-3; TRBD1 might be the D (5 bases). CDR3 length: 16 amino acids. CDR1 is KGHSH, CDR2 LQKENI, per germline. Between the trimmed V and J ends, which lost 5 bases and 0 bases, there was a span of 15 bases.

CDR3 amino acids: CASSLRQGSYNEQFF. The CDR3 coding sequence is TGTGCCAGCAGTTTACGACAGGGCTCCTACAATGAGCAGTTCTTC. V gene TRBV6-2 or TRBV6-3 combines with J gene TRBJ2-1, with 7 bases matching TRBD1. Germline CDR1 MNHEY, CDR2 SVGEGT. V shed 4 bases and J 0 bases; nucleotides not matched to a gene: 3. CDR3 size: 15 residues.

This clone was detected only a few times. V and J are TRBV6-5 and TRBJ2-7; D unclear. Germline V lookup: CDR1 MNHEY, CDR2 SVGAGI. V dropped 2 bases and J dropped 2 bases, with 7 bases sitting between them. The CDR3 length is 13 residues. The CDR3 loop is CASSYGLAYEQYF. DNA of the CDR3: TGTGCCAGCAGTTACGGTTTAGCCTACGAGCAGTACTTC.

This chain joins TRBV7-8 and TRBJ2-1; D gene unclear. This CDR3 spans 11 amino acids. V was trimmed by 5 bases and J by 13 bases, leaving 12 bases between them. The germline V gene has CDR1 SGHVS and CDR2 FQNEAQ. CDR3 sequence reads: CASSPLEKQFF. CDR3 coding DNA: TGTGCCAGCAGCCCACTCGAAAAACAGTTCTTC.